The entry that follows covers one T cell receptor beta chain sequence. What it binds is unknown. The junction had 9 bases not matched to a gene; V was cut back by 0 bases and J by 4 bases. The CDR3 has 17 residues. Through a sample-barcoded 5' primer and a J-beta primer mix, a second PCR was run for about 6 to 11 cycles. Each cDNA molecule, via a template-switch adaptor with 12 random nucleotides, was tagged. TCRdb used MiXCR to reprocess the 5' RACE reads, holding one entry per CDR3 protein. The sample consists of approximately 800,000 distinct CDR3 sequences, roughly 56% of them appearing once. The data originate from a study of blood T cells in healthy people across ages. Study outcomes and limitations: The study could not conclusively compare naive and antigen-experienced cells, given its unsorted PBMCs.

The genes are TRBV12-3 or TRBV12-4 and TRBJ2-7, with TRBD2 matching 10 bases. The sequence was collected from a man aged 40-49 years in good health. Material: blood. The CDR3 DNA reads as TGTGCCAGCAGTTTAGCTCTAGCGGGAGCGCCCGGTTACGAGCAGTACTTC. The encoded protein is CASSLALAGAPGYEQYF.